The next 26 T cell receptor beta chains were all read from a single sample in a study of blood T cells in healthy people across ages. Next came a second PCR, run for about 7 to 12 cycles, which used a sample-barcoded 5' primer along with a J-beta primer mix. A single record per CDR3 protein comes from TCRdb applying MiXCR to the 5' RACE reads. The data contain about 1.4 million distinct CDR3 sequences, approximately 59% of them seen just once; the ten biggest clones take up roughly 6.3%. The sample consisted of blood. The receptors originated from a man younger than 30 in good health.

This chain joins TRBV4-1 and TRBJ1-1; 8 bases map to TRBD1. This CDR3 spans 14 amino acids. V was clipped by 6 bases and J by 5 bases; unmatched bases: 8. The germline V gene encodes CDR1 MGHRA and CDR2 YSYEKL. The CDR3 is CASRREGQVTEAFF. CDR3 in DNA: TGCGCCAGCAGGCGGGAGGGACAGGTAACTGAAGCTTTCTTT.

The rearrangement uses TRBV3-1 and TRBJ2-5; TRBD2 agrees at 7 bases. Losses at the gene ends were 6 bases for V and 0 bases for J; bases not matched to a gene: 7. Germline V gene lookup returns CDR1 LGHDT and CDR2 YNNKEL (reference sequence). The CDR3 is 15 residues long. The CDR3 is CASRLAGEYQETQYF. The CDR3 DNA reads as TGTGCCAGCAGGTTAGCGGGTGAATACCAAGAGACCCAGTACTTC.

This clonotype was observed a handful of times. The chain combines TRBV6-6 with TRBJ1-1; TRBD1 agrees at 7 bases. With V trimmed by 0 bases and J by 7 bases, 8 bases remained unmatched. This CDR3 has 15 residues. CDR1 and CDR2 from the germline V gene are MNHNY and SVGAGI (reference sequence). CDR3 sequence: CASSYSGQGGDEAFF. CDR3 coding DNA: TGTGCCAGCAGTTACTCGGGCCAGGGGGGCGATGAAGCTTTCTTT.

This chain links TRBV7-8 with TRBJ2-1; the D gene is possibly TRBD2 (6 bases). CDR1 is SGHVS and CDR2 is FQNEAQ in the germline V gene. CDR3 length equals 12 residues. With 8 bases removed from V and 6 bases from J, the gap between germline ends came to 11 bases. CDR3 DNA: TGTGCCAGCGCAGGAGGGGCCAATGAGCAGTTCTTC. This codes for CASAGGANEQFF.

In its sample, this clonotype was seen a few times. As DNA, the CDR3 is TGCGCCAGCAGCCCCGGACAGGGTGGGCATCAGTTCTTC. It yields the protein CASSPGQGGHQFF. V is TRBV5-1 and J is TRBJ2-1; TRBD1 aligns across 8 bases. The CDR3 runs 13 residues. Germline trimming cut 4 bases from V and 13 bases from J; bases unmatched to any gene: 10. Germline assignment: CDR1 SGHRS and CDR2 YFSETQ.

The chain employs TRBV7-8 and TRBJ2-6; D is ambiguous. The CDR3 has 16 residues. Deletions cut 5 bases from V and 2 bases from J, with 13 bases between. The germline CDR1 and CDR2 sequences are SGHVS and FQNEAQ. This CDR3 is CASSPPRGTGANVLTF. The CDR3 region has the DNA TGTGCCAGCAGCCCGCCCAGAGGCACTGGGGCCAACGTCCTGACTTTC.

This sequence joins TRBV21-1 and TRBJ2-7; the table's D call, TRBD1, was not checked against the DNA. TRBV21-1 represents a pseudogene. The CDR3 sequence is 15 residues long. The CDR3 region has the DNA TGTGCCAGCAGCACGCCCCGGGACAGATCCTACGAGCAGTACTTC. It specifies CASSTPRDRSYEQYF.

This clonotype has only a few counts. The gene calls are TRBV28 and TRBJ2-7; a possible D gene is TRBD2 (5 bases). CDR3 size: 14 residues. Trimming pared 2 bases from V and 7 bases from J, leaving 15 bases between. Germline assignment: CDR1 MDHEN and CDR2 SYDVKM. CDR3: CASSLSGPRREQYF. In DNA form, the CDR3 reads TGTGCCAGCAGTTTAAGCGGACCCCGGAGGGAGCAGTACTTC.

The CDR3 protein is CASSLRFSGLTDTQYF. DNA of the CDR3: TGTGCCAGCAGTTTAAGGTTCTCGGGGCTCACAGATACGCAGTATTTT. V gene TRBV28 combines with J gene TRBJ2-3, with D possibly being TRBD1 or TRBD2 (5 bases each). Germline values: CDR1 MDHEN, CDR2 SYDVKM. Deletions cut 2 bases from V and 2 bases from J, with 14 bases between. The CDR3 loop spans 16 amino acids.

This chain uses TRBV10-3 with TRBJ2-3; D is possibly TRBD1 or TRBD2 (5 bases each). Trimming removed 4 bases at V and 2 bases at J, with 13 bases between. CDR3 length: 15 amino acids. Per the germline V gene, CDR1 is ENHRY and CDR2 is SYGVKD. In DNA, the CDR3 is TGTGCCATCAGTGTGGGGGATTTCCCCACAGATACGCAGTATTTT. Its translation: CAISVGDFPTDTQYF.

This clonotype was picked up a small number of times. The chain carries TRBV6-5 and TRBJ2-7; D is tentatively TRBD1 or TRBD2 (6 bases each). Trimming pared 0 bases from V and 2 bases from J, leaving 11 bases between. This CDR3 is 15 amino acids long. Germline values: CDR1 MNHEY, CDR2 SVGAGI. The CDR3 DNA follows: TGTGCCAGCAGTTACTCCGGGGGCAGCCCCTACGAGCAGTACTTC. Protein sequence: CASSYSGGSPYEQYF.

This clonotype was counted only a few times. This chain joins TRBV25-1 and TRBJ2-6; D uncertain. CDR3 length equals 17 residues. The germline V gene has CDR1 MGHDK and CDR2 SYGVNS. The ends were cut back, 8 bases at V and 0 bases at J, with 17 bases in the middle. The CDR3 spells CASEEDGSYSGANVLTF. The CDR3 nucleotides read TGTGCCAGCGAAGAAGACGGTTCCTACTCTGGGGCCAACGTCCTGACTTTC.

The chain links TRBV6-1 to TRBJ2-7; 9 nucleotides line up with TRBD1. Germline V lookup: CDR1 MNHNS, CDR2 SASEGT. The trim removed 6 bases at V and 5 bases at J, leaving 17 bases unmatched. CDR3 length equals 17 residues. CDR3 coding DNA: TGTGCCAGCAGACCAGGCCCCCTGGACAGGGGTAACAACGAGCAGTACTTC. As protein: CASRPGPLDRGNNEQYF.

The CDR3, as DNA: TGTGCCATCAGTGATGATGGGGGCGGGTGGTACGAGCAGTACTTC. Translating gives CAISDDGGGWYEQYF. J is TRBJ2-7 and V is TRBV10-3, with TRBD1 as a possible D gene (6 bases). Germline values: CDR1 ENHRY, CDR2 SYGVKD. CDR3 length equals 15 residues. V shed 3 bases and J shed 4 bases, with 16 bases lying between them.

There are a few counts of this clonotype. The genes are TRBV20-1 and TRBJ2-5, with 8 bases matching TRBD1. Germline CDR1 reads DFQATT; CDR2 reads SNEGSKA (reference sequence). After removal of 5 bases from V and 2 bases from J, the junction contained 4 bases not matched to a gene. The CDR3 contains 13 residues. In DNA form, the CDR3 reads TGCAGTGCTTCCACAGGGGGACAAGAGACCCAGTACTTC. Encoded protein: CSASTGGQETQYF.

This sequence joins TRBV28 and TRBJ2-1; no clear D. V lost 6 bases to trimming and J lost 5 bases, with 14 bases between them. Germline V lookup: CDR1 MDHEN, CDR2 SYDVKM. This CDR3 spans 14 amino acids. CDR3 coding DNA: TGTGCCAGCAGAAGACCCGGGCTTCACAATGAGCAGTTCTTC. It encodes CASRRPGLHNEQFF.

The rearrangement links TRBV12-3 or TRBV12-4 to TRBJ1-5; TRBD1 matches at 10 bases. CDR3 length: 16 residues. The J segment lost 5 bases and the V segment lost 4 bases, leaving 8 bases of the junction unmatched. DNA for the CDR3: TGTGCCAGCAGTTCTCCCGGGACAGGGGATTATCAGCCCCAGCATTTT. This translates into CASSSPGTGDYQPQHF.

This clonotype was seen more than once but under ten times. The CDR3 DNA is TGTGCCAGCAGTTACTACGTCCGGGTCGGTTTTGAAACGGGCTACACCTTC. As protein: CASSYYVRVGFETGYTF. The genes are TRBV6-5 and TRBJ1-2; D is uncertain. Germline assignment: CDR1 MNHEY and CDR2 SVGAGI. This CDR3 has 17 amino acids. Trimming stripped 1 base from V and 8 bases from J, with 23 bases between.

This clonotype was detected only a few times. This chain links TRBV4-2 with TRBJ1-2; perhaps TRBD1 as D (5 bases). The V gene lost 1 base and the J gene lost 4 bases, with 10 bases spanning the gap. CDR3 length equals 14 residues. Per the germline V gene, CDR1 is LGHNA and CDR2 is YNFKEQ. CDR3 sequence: CASSQGQGGYGYTF. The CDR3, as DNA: TGTGCCAGCAGCCAAGGCCAGGGTGGCTATGGCTACACCTTC.

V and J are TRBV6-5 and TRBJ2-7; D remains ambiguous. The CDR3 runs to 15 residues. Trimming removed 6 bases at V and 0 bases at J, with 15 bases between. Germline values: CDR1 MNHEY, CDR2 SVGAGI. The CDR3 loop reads CASSPARISSYEQYF. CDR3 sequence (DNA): TGTGCCAGCAGCCCCGCCCGGATTAGCTCCTACGAGCAGTACTTC.

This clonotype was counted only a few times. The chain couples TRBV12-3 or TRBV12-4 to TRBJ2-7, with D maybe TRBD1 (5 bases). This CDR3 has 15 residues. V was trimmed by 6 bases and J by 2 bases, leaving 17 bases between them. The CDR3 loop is CASSPFDSITYEQYF. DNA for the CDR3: TGTGCCAGCAGCCCCTTCGACAGTATTACCTACGAGCAGTACTTC.

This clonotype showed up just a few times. CDR3 nucleotides: TGTGCCAGCAGTTTATGGGCAGGGTTGGACACTGAAGCTTTCTTT. This sequence encodes CASSLWAGLDTEAFF. This sequence joins TRBV27 and TRBJ1-1, with D perhaps TRBD1 (5 bases). The CDR3 length is 15 residues. V was clipped by 1 base and J by 3 bases, with 12 bases between them. CDR1 MNHEY and CDR2 SMNVEV come from the germline V gene (reference sequence).

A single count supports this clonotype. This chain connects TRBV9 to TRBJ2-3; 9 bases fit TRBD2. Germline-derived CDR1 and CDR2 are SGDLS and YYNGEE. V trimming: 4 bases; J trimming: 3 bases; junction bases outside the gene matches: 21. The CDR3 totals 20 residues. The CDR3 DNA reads TGTGCCAGCAGCCCTCGAAGGGTAGCGGGGGCCGGGGGTCGGACAGATACGCAGTATTTT. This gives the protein CASSPRRVAGAGGRTDTQYF.

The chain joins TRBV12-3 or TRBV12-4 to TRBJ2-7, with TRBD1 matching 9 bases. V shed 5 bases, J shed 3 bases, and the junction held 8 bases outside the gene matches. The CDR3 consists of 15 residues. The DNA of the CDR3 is TGTGCCAGCAGTCCTAGCCAGGACAGGGGCTACGAGCAGTACTTC. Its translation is CASSPSQDRGYEQYF.

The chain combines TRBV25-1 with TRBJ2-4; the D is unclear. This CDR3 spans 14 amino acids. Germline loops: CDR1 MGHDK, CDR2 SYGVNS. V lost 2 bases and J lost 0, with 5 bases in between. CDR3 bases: TGTGCCAGCAGTGAAAATTTAGCCAAAAACATTCAGTACTTC. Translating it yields CASSENLAKNIQYF.

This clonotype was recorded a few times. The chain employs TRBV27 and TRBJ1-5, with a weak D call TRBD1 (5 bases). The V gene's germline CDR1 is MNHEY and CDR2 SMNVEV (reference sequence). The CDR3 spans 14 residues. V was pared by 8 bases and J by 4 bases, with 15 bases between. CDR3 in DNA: TGTGCCAGCCGGGTCGGGGGGGGGAATCAGCCCCAGCATTTT. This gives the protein CASRVGGGNQPQHF.